This TCR beta chain was sequenced for a study of blood T cell repertoires in COVID-19. As for the study in general: Whether acute or convalescent, the COVID-19 samples came from the United States, Italy and Spain. Sources were T cells, B-cell-depleted T cells, or PBMCs; the material itself was cDNA or gDNA.

All enrollees were roughly 18 to 90 years old and from fewer than 25 US areas. Self-reported history from a screening survey and questionnaire set each donor's cohort. The protocol was immunoSEQ multiplex PCR, while the TCRdb copy is restricted to in-frame clones and leaves out a portion. The sample has about 230,000 clones, just under 90% seen once. CDR3 size: 15 residues. The germline V gene encodes CDR1 SEHNR and CDR2 FQNEAQ (reference sequence). The V and J ends lost 11 bases and 5 bases, in that order; junction bases with no gene match: 10. The specimen sequenced was PBMCs or T cells enriched from blood (not recorded which). The rearrangement links TRBV7-9 to TRBJ1-6, with 9 bases that match TRBD1. The clonotype comes from a woman aged 30 to 39 with acute COVID-19. DNA of the CDR3: TGTGCCTCCAACAGGGGGCTTTCCGATAATTCACCCCTCCACTTT. As protein: CASNRGLSDNSPLHF.